The 2 T cell receptor beta chains listed next were all sequenced from one sample in a study of T cell responses to AZD1222 COVID-19 vaccine. Clones were read by immunoSEQ multiplex PCR, and TCRdb kept only the in-frame ones, dropping some. Of some 150,000 clones listed, roughly 90% are singletons. The material sequenced was peripheral blood, taken on day 0 of AZD1222 vaccination. The receptors were sampled from an adult in good health.

The chain is built from TRBV7-9 and TRBJ1-4; D uncertain. Between the trimmed V and J ends, which lost 1 base and 0 bases, there was a span of 6 bases. The CDR3 length is 15 residues. The V gene's germline CDR1 is SEHNR and CDR2 FQNEAQ (reference sequence). In DNA, the CDR3 is TGTGCCAGCAGCTTAGACCATACAACTAATGAAAAACTGTTTTTT. Translation gives CASSLDHTTNEKLFF.

The genes are TRBV29-1 and TRBJ1-1; no firm D call. Germline-derived CDR1 and CDR2 are SQVTM and ANQGSEA. Trimming removed 8 bases from V and 1 base from J, with 11 bases in between. The CDR3 covers 12 residues. CDR3 loop: CSTRGGNTEAFF. CDR3 bases: TGCAGCACCCGTGGCGGGAACACTGAAGCTTTCTTT.